The clone carrying this T cell receptor (beta chain) was seen a few times. Sequencing was performed with immunoSEQ multiplex PCR; in TCRdb, only in-frame clones are kept and a portion is missing. In the table there are 250,000 to 300,000 clones, roughly 91% of which are singletons. The CDR3 length is 18 residues. The germline V gene encodes CDR1 MDHEN and CDR2 SYDVKM. Between the trimmed V and J ends, which lost 4 bases and 0 bases, there was a span of 19 bases. This sample was taken from a study of blood T cell repertoires in COVID-19. This clonotype was obtained from a woman in her 50s who had been exposed to COVID-19. The chain combines TRBV28 with TRBJ1-3, with D unclear. The specimen was PBMCs or T cells enriched from blood (not recorded which). This chain's CDR3 is CASSSPPGRRNSGNTIYF. The DNA of the CDR3 is TGTGCCAGCAGTTCCCCGCCTGGTCGCAGAAACTCTGGAAACACCATATATTTT.